This TCR beta chain was sequenced in a study of beta chain features in type 1 diabetes (dated by TCRdb to the late 2010s). General notes on the study: Mean age, gender distribution, total cell number and subset yield were not different between patients and healthy donors. Naive and central memory subsets were obtained from all 30 or so donors, but regulatory and stem cell-like memory subsets were isolated from only 8 patients and roughly eight healthy donors. In the study, recently diagnosed type 1 diabetes patients and matched healthy donors were compared on the TCRB repertoires of their sorted circulating CD4+ T cell subsets. A total of some 100,000,000 sorted cells were examined across all samples, and a strong correlation was observed between cell number per subset and RNA yield. On the study overall, not on this receptor specifically: Because small numbers of individuals were included in the HLA sub-analyses, any influence of HLA type on TCRB rearrangement was left unresolved. A moderate but significant shortening of TCRB CDR3 length was observed in type 1 diabetes patients in all four CD4+ subsets. Because cDNA rather than genomic DNA was sequenced, highly expressing activated cells could have been over-represented, although no difference in activation and CD3 levels was found between groups. Shorter templates might be favored by PCR, yet because patient and control samples were amplified and corrected together, any such skew would affect both groups equally. Naive, central memory and regulatory TCRB repertoires appeared more similar among patients than among healthy donors. At VDJ recombination sites, type 1 diabetes patients had fewer insertions and more deleted nucleotides, which implies abnormalities in thymic rearrangement.

At the junction V is shortened by 1 base and J by 6 bases, with 14 bases in between. For CDR1 and CDR2, the germline V gene lists MGHRA and YSYEKL. The CDR3, from cysteine to phenylalanine, totals 15 residues. Kept here is only the CDR3 DNA, which spans 45 bases and is read in frame from base 1. This clone was seen only once. What this receptor recognizes is not known. Per-base quality was not reported, and no clone a single base away is much larger than it. All of the isolated RNA was reverse transcribed with the High Capacity cDNA Reverse Transcription Kit, so expressed TCRB transcripts were sequenced. Deep immunoSEQ sequencing was performed on naive, central memory and regulatory T cell samples, with an average of around 3.5 million total reads per sample. Sorted cells were lysed in RLT buffer and RNA was extracted with DNase-treated RNeasy Micro or Mini kits, depending on cell number. Each cell subset was processed separately to prevent cross-contamination, with patient and healthy donor samples processed together. TCRB sequences were amplified from cDNA with the immunoSEQ multiplex PCR, producing 87-bp fragments spanning the CDR3 region. Sequencing of the amplicons was performed on the Illumina HiSeq platform. From the authors' description of their analysis: Synthetic template baselines were used to correct PCR bias computationally, reads within Hamming distance 2 were collapsed together, and singletons that could not be merged were discarded. Reads were aligned against IMGT to assign V, D and J genes, CDR3 length and insertions or deletions at six rearrangement sites. Clonotype counts were normalized to sorted cell number within each subset before computing true diversity and Gini coefficients with the tcR R package. Repertoire sharing was quantified using the overlap coefficient calculated on TCRB nucleotide sequences. Out-of-frame TCRB sequences from naive cells were analyzed to stand in for the pre-selection repertoire. The source is immuneACCESS, and TCRdb retained only in-frame sequences with V and J called. Part of the clones is not carried over; for the studies checked, unresolved V genes explain less than half of this, and the remainder is unexplained. V, J and clone size derive from that table, while D and trimming were established from the DNA sequence. Across this sample there are 220,000 or so clones, with about 71% seen only once. The top ten hold around 0.05% of the sample.

Each donor gave one peripheral blood draw, averaging roughly 120 mL, which was collected into heparinised tubes. Naive, central memory, regulatory and stem cell-like memory CD4+ T cells were sorted on a BD FACSAria II using a panel including CD45RO, CCR7, CD25, CD127, CD95 and CD27. A purity above 95% was achieved for all sorted populations. PBMCs were isolated right away by Lymphoprep density gradient centrifugation and were stained directly, without culture. So that batch effects would be minimized, each experiment stained and sorted samples in pairs, pairing one healthy donor with one patient. This receptor was taken from a man between 25 and 39 years old in good health. The sample taken for sequencing was naive CD4+ T cells from blood. Explained via the paper, the cell subset or site label denotes: true naive CD4+ T cells. The chain is encoded by TRBV4-1 joined to TRBJ2-3; TRBD2 is a weak D gene call, 5 bases matching. The CDR3 here reads CASSQAGVPRDTQYF. The DNA sequence is as follows: TGCGCCAGCAGCCAAGCCGGGGTCCCCCGGGATACGCAGTATTTT.